The 27 T cell receptor beta chains below come from one sample, sequenced in a study of response to subunit inactivated influenza vaccine. TCRdb reanalysed the RT-PCR reads using MiXCR and keeps one entry per CDR3 protein. Here the sample spans hundreds of thousands of distinct CDR3 sequences, roughly 15% being singletons. The sequencing here drew on PBMCs from blood, taken 14 to 15 days before vaccination. The receptors stem from a man aged 45-65 years who received an inactivated influenza vaccine.

The V gene is TRBV15, the J gene TRBJ1-5, with D possibly matching TRBD1 (5 bases). CDR1 is LNHNV, CDR2 YYDKDF, per germline (reference sequence). V was clipped by 6 bases and J by 6 bases, with 18 bases between them. The CDR3 has 15 residues. The CDR3 sequence is CATSRGREYTQPQHF. In nucleotides, the CDR3 is TGTGCCACCAGTCGTGGCAGGGAGTATACTCAGCCCCAGCATTTT.

In this sample, this clonotype turned up a few times. CDR3 in amino acids: CASRSPGVRNQPQHF. As DNA, the CDR3 is TGTGCCAGCAGGAGTCCAGGGGTCCGCAATCAGCCCCAGCATTTT. This chain links TRBV28 with TRBJ1-5, with D tentatively TRBD1 (6 bases). Trimming shortened V by 6 bases and J by 2 bases, and 14 bases separated the two germline ends. CDR3 length: 15 residues. Looked up from germline, CDR1 is MDHEN and CDR2 is SYDVKM.

A few counts support this clonotype. The V and J genes are TRBV6-1 and TRBJ2-7; 14 bases are shared with TRBD2. This CDR3 is 15 amino acids long. The junction had 8 bases not matched to a gene; V was cut back by 7 bases and J by 6 bases. Germline V gene lookup returns CDR1 MNHNS and CDR2 SASEGT. CDR3 in amino acids: CASTLGLAGDIEQYF. The CDR3, as DNA: TGTGCCAGCACCCTGGGACTAGCGGGGGACATCGAGCAGTACTTC.

This clonotype was detected a few times. The chain uses TRBV29-1 and TRBJ2-3; 9 positions agree with TRBD2. The trim removed 7 bases at V and 0 bases at J, leaving 5 bases unmatched. CDR3 length equals 14 residues. CDR1 and CDR2 (germline): SQVTM, ANQGSEA. The CDR3 region has the DNA TGCAGCGCCGATAGCGGGAGAAGCACAGATACGCAGTATTTT. It specifies CSADSGRSTDTQYF.

This sequence joins TRBV7-2 and TRBJ1-2; D remains unclear. Deletions cut 1 base from V and 3 bases from J, with 9 bases between. Germline V gene sequence: CDR1 SGHTA, CDR2 FQGNSA. The CDR3 covers 14 residues. The CDR3 DNA sequence: TGTGCCAGCAGCTTAGTCGGCCCCGACTATGGCTACACCTTC. Its protein is CASSLVGPDYGYTF.

This clonotype was observed a few times. This chain links TRBV5-1 with TRBJ1-1, with D unresolved. CDR1 is SGHRS, CDR2 YFSETQ, per germline. Trimming shortened V by 5 bases and J by 6 bases, and 14 bases separated the two germline ends. This CDR3 contains 13 residues. CDR3 nucleotides: TGCGCCAGCAGTCCCTCACACCCATCTGAAGCTTTCTTT. It is translated as CASSPSHPSEAFF.

This chain links TRBV4-2 with TRBJ1-2; D call uncertain. Trimming left V 6 bases short and J 1 base short, with 12 bases between. Germline V gives CDR1 LGHNA, CDR2 YNFKEQ. The CDR3 consists of 14 residues. CDR3 nucleotides: TGTGCCAGCAGTTCTGCTAGGCTTAACTATGGCTACACCTTC. Amino acids: CASSSARLNYGYTF.

This clonotype was detected a few times. V and J are TRBV29-1 and TRBJ2-5; D is perhaps TRBD1 or TRBD2 (5 bases each). The CDR3 consists of 12 residues. Trimming took off 7 bases at V and 4 bases at J, with 13 bases between the two ends. Germline-derived CDR1 and CDR2 are SQVTM and ANQGSEA. The CDR3: CSARGQGETQYF. CDR3 sequence (DNA): TGCAGCGCTCGGGGTCAGGGAGAGACCCAGTACTTC.

This clonotype occurred a few times. A junction end diverges from the germline sequence, so it may reflect a read error. This rearrangement joins TRBV6-2 or TRBV6-3 to TRBJ2-5; 8 nucleotides match TRBD2. Germline V CDR1 and CDR2: MNHEY, SVGEGT. This CDR3 has 13 amino acids. The CDR3 nucleotides read TGTGCCAGCAGTTACGGCCGAACAGCGGGAGCGGACTTC. This codes for CASSYGRTAGADF.

The V and J genes are TRBV29-1 and TRBJ2-3; 7 bases are shared with TRBD2. This CDR3 region has 15 residues. V gave up 4 bases and J gave up 7 bases; unmatched junction bases: 14. The V gene's germline CDR1 is SQVTM and CDR2 ANQGSEA. CDR3 region: CSVVPGNAGVHTQYF. CDR3 DNA: TGCAGCGTTGTGCCCGGGAACGCGGGGGTACATACGCAGTATTTT.

This clonotype was counted only a few times. This chain uses TRBV12-3 or TRBV12-4 with TRBJ1-4; D is uncertain. This CDR3 region has 14 residues. V shed 3 bases and J shed 7 bases, with 12 bases lying between them. This CDR3 reads CASSLSVIGEKLFF. For the CDR3, the DNA is TGTGCCAGCAGTTTGTCGGTTATCGGTGAAAAACTGTTTTTT.

This chain uses TRBV20-1 with TRBJ1-2, with D perhaps matching TRBD1 (6 bases). There are 12 residues in the CDR3. Deletions cut 3 bases from V and 5 bases from J, with 10 bases between. Germline V gene sequence: CDR1 DFQATT, CDR2 SNEGSKA (reference sequence). CDR3 region: CSASTQGYGYTF. In nucleotides, the CDR3 is TGCAGTGCTAGTACCCAGGGGTATGGCTACACCTTC.

In its sample, this clonotype was seen a few times. The chain couples TRBV20-1 to TRBJ2-6, with D uncertain. The CDR3 has 16 residues. Germline V gene data show CDR1 as DFQATT and CDR2 as SNEGSKA (reference sequence). Trimming took off 2 bases at V and 3 bases at J, with 14 bases between the two ends. CDR3 region: CSARHVGYYGANVLTF. DNA for the CDR3: TGCAGTGCTAGACATGTAGGGTACTATGGGGCCAACGTCCTGACTTTC.

The count of this clonotype is one. The chain uses TRBV18 and TRBJ2-3, with no clear D. Trimming removed 2 bases at V and 5 bases at J, with 8 bases between. Germline lookup yields CDR1 KGHSH and CDR2 LQKENI. The CDR3 sequence is 13 residues long. CDR3 in DNA: TGTGCCAGCTCACCAGTGGCGATAGATACGCAGTATTTT. Amino acid sequence: CASSPVAIDTQYF.

This clonotype was seen a few times. The chain links TRBV4-2 to TRBJ1-1; D may be TRBD1 (5 bases). The germline V and J ends were trimmed by 0 bases and 0 bases, with 8 bases remaining between them. CDR3 length: 15 residues. Germline lookup yields CDR1 LGHNA and CDR2 YNFKEQ. The CDR3 DNA follows: TGTGCCAGCAGCCAAGATTGGGGGATGAACACTGAAGCTTTCTTT. This gives the protein CASSQDWGMNTEAFF.

This clonotype occurred many times. The chain has TRBV10-3 and TRBJ2-2; no firm D call. V dropped 0 bases and J dropped 7 bases, with 6 bases sitting between them. Germline CDR1 ENHRY, CDR2 SYGVKD. The CDR3 runs to 13 residues. The CDR3 DNA is TGTGCCATCAGTGAGTCTGTCAGCGGGGAGCTGTTTTTT. It codes for CAISESVSGELFF.

The V gene is TRBV10-3, the J gene TRBJ2-1, with D maybe TRBD1 (5 bases). V shed 10 bases and J shed 0 bases, with 19 bases lying between them. The CDR3 is made up of 16 amino acids. Germline values: CDR1 ENHRY, CDR2 SYGVKD. The CDR3 DNA is TGTGCCAGCAAGAAGGAAGACAGTAGCTCCTACAATGAGCAGTTCTTC. This gives the protein CASKKEDSSSYNEQFF.

The chain links TRBV28 to TRBJ2-5; 10 nucleotides line up with TRBD1. The CDR3 consists of 16 residues. Germline V gene lookup returns CDR1 MDHEN and CDR2 SYDVKM. Unmatched junction bases numbered 8, after V lost 4 bases and J lost 3 bases. The chain's CDR3 is CASSSTGQGVKETQYF. The DNA of the CDR3 is TGTGCCAGCAGTTCGACCGGACAGGGGGTGAAAGAGACCCAGTACTTC.

The genes are TRBV7-2 and TRBJ2-5, with 13 bases fitting TRBD2. The V segment lost 2 bases and the J segment 5 bases; nucleotides outside the gene matches: 5. The CDR3 runs 16 residues. The germline CDR1 and CDR2 sequences are SGHTA and FQGNSA. CDR3 sequence: CASSLRTSGSGETQYF. CDR3 sequence (DNA): TGTGCCAGCAGCTTACGGACTAGCGGGAGTGGTGAGACCCAGTACTTC.

V and J are TRBV7-9 and TRBJ1-1, with unresolved D. Per the germline V gene, CDR1 is SEHNR and CDR2 is FQNEAQ (reference sequence). This CDR3 contains 13 residues. V dropped 8 bases and J dropped 0 bases, with 10 bases sitting between them. CDR3 nucleotides: TGTGCCAGCGGATCTTTCATGAACACTGAAGCTTTCTTT. Translating gives CASGSFMNTEAFF. Full variable domain (remainder filled in from reference TRBV7-9 and TRBJ1-1): DTGVSQNPRHKITKRGQNVTFRCDPISEHNRLYWYRQTLGQGPEFLTYFQNEAQLEKSRLLSDRFSAERPKGSFSTLEIQRTEQGDSAMYLCASGSFMNTEAFFGQGTRLTVV.

This clonotype was found a few times. The chain employs TRBV7-9 and TRBJ2-1, with unresolved D. V was trimmed by 3 bases and J by 6 bases, leaving 12 bases between them. Germline CDR1 and CDR2: SEHNR and FQNEAQ (reference sequence). The CDR3 is 14 residues long. The CDR3 protein is CASSFGPNSNEQFF. CDR3 DNA sequence: TGTGCCAGCAGCTTCGGGCCGAACTCCAATGAGCAGTTCTTC. Based on the CDR3 plus reference TRBV7-9 and TRBJ2-1, the full variable domain is DTGVSQNPRHKITKRGQNVTFRCDPISEHNRLYWYRQTLGQGPEFLTYFQNEAQLEKSRLLSDRFSAERPKGSFSTLEIQRTEQGDSAMYLCASSFGPNSNEQFFGPGTRLTVL.

This clonotype was seen at least ten times. This chain links TRBV25-1 with TRBJ2-2, with D perhaps TRBD1 (6 bases). V lost 4 bases and J lost 5, with 8 bases in between. This CDR3 is 13 amino acids long. In germline, CDR1 is MGHDK, CDR2 SYGVNS. CDR3 amino acids: CASSVTGTGELFF. The DNA for the CDR3 is TGTGCCAGCAGTGTAACAGGGACCGGGGAGCTGTTTTTT.

The table lists this clonotype with a few counts. This sequence joins TRBV5-6 and TRBJ2-3; weak D call: TRBD1 (5 bases). CDR3 length equals 14 residues. Looked up from germline, CDR1 is SGHDT and CDR2 is YYEEEE. V shed 2 bases and J shed 3 bases, with 10 bases lying between them. CDR3 in amino acids: CASSFWGRTDTQYF. The CDR3 region has the DNA TGTGCCAGCAGCTTCTGGGGCAGGACAGATACGCAGTATTTT.

This clonotype was picked up many times. The V and J genes are TRBV12-3 or TRBV12-4 and TRBJ2-3; 9 positions match TRBD2. The J segment lost 2 bases and the V segment lost 3 bases, leaving 6 bases of the junction unmatched. The CDR3 loop spans 16 amino acids. CDR3: CASSFERGALTDTQYF. DNA for the CDR3: TGTGCCAGCAGTTTCGAGCGGGGGGCCCTCACAGATACGCAGTATTTT.

This clonotype has only a few counts. The V and J genes are TRBV6-2 or TRBV6-3 and TRBJ1-5; D is ambiguous. Trimming left V 5 bases short and J 9 bases short, with 8 bases between. This CDR3 spans 11 amino acids. Looked up from germline, CDR1 is MNHEY and CDR2 is SVGEGT. CDR3 protein: CASSPGWPQHF. The DNA of the CDR3 is TGTGCCAGCAGTCCGGGATGGCCCCAGCATTTT.

J is TRBJ2-5 and V is TRBV12-3 or TRBV12-4, with 10 nucleotides matching TRBD2. The CDR3 extends over 16 amino acids. Trimming took 6 bases from V and 3 from J; bases not matched to a gene: 10. The CDR3 DNA is TGTGCCAGCAGCTCATACGGACTAGCGGAAGAAGAGACCCAGTACTTC. It encodes CASSSYGLAEEETQYF.

This clonotype was found a few times. The rearrangement links TRBV27 to TRBJ1-6; D gene ambiguous. Trimming took 4 bases from V and 10 from J, leaving 17 bases between them. Germline V lookup: CDR1 MNHEY, CDR2 SMNVEV (reference sequence). This CDR3 has 15 residues. The CDR3 DNA reads TGTGCCAGCAGTTCTTGGGAGGAGGTCGACTCACCCCTCCACTTT. Protein product: CASSSWEEVDSPLHF.